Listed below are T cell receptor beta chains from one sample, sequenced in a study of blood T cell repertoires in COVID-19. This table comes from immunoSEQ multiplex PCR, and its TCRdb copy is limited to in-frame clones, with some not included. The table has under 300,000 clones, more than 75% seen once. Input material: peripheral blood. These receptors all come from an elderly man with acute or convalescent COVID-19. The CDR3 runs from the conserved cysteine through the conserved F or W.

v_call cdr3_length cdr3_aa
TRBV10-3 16 CAISESAGQINEKLFF
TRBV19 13 CATGTGRESPLHF
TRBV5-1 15 CASSMTGANTDTQYF
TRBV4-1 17 CASSQDSQGVAIYGYTF
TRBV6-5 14 CASSLGEAHYGYTF
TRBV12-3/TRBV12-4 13 CASSFLRTDTQYF
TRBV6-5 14 CASSYPPESYGYTF
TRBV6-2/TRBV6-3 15 CASSYGGTMNTEAFF
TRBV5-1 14 CASSREPEFYEQYF
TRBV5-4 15 CASSFGRASTDTQYF
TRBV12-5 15 CASGLGTAGTGELFF
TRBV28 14 CASSPGTGDEKLFF
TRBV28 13 CASSFRGDSPLHF
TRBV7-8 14 CASSMEGQNYGYTF
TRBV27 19 CASSLSGVRGPSPNTEAFF
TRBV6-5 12 CASSLDRDEAFF
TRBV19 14 CASGDRNTLTEAFF
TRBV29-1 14 CSVAERSGTDTQYF
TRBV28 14 CASGQGGSNQPQHF
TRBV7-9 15 CASSSLGVGNTEAFF
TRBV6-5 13 CASNRVGGYEQYF
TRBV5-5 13 CASSLGQCQPQHF
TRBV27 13 CASSLADSYEQYF
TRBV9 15 CASSVGAAPSQGYTF
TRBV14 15 CASSHPMGGSNEQFF
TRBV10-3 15 CAISRTDLSNQPQHF
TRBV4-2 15 CASSQDPKGNRGYTF
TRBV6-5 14 CASSLGGLTYEQYF